This TCR beta chain was captured in a study of cytomegalovirus exposure and HLA in healthy donors. Points from the study as a whole: There were reportedly fewer N-insertions in an Asian-associated ancestry cluster than the approximately 630-donor mean, in a later analysis.

PCR used 60 Vbeta primers and 13 Jbeta primers. Here immunoSEQ multiplex PCR was the method, and the copy in TCRdb shows in-frame clones only, minus some. The sample carries about 230,000 clones, 70% to 85% recorded once. Points on this clone: What it binds is not known.

CDR3 size: 15 residues. V dropped 4 bases and J dropped 8 bases, with 18 bases sitting between them. Looked up from germline, CDR1 is LGHNA and CDR2 is YSLEER. The clonotype originates from a woman aged 40-49 years in good health and CMV-seronegative. The specimen sequenced was PBMCs. This sequence joins TRBV4-3 and TRBJ1-3; unclear D gene. The CDR3 reads CASSPSQWSGDTIYF. CDR3 nucleotides: TGCGCCAGCAGCCCAAGCCAATGGAGCGGGGACACCATATATTTT.